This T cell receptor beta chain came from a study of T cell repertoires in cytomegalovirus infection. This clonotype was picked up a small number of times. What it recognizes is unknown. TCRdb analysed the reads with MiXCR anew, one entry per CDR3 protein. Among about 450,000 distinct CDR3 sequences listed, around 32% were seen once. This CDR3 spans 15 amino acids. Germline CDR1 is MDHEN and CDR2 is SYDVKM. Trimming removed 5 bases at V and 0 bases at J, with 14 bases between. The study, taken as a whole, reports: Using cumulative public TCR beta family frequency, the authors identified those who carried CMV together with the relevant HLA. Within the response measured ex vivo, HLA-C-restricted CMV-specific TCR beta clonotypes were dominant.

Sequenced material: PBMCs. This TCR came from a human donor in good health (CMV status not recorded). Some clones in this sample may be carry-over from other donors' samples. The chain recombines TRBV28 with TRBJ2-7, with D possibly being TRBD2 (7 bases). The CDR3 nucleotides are TGTGCCAGCAGTATAGGGGGGGCGGTCTCCTACGAGCAGTACTTC. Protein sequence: CASSIGGAVSYEQYF.